The next 3 T cell receptor beta chains were all read from a single sample in a study of monozygotic twins with inflammatory bowel disease. Using the 5' RACE reads, TCRdb records one entry per CDR3 protein without DNA. This sample's table reports under 200,000 distinct CDR3 sequences. The specimen was blood. The receptor source for this set is a human donor with ulcerative colitis or Crohn's disease, or a healthy co-twin of an affected twin (not recorded which).

This rearrangement joins TRBV7-2 to TRBJ1-5; the D call of TRBD1 rests on TCRdb alone, since no DNA is present to check it. The CDR3 is 13 amino acids. Germline CDR1 is SGHTA and CDR2 is FQGNSA. CDR3 in amino acids: CASSPGGRQPQHF.

This rearrangement joins TRBV18 to TRBJ2-1; TCRdb names TRBD2, which stays unverified in the absence of DNA. The CDR3 runs 16 residues. Germline values: CDR1 KGHSH, CDR2 LQKENI. CDR3 sequence: CASSAVAGFLYNEQFF. The full variable domain, its missing parts supplied by reference TRBV18 and TRBJ2-1, is NAGVMQNPRHLVRRRGQEARLRCSPMKGHSHVYWYRQLPEEGLKFMVYLQKENIIDESGMPKERFSAEFPKEGPSILRIQQVVRGDSAAYFCASSAVAGFLYNEQFFGPGTRLTVL.

The chain carries TRBV5-1 and TRBJ2-5. The CDR3 has 16 residues. Looked up from germline, CDR1 is SGHRS and CDR2 is YFSETQ. CDR3 loop: CASSLLVLRGQETQYF.